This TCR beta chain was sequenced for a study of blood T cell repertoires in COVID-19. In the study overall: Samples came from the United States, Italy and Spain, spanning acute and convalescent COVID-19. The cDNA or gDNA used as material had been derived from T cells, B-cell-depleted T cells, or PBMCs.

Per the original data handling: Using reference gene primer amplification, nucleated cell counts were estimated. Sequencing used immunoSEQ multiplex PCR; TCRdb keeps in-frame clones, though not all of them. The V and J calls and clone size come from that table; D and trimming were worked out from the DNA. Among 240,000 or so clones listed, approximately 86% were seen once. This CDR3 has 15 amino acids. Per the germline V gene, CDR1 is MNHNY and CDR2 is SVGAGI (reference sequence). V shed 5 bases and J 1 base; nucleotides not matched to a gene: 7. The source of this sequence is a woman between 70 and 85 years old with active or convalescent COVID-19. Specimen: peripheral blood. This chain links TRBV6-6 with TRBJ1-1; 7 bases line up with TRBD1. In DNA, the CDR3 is TGTGCCAGCAGTCCTCCGGGACAGAAGAACACTGAAGCTTTCTTT. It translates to CASSPPGQKNTEAFF.